A single sample is the source of the 15 T cell receptor beta chains below, sequenced in a study of blood T cell repertoires in COVID-19. Libraries were prepared by immunoSEQ multiplex PCR; TCRdb keeps only in-frame clonotypes and omits some of them. Of 25,000 to 30,000 clones in the sample, less than 80% were seen once. The sequenced sample consisted of peripheral blood. All receptors derive from a man in his sixties or seventies with acute or convalescent COVID-19.

The chain carries TRBV19 and TRBJ2-7; D gene ambiguous. Germline lookup yields CDR1 LNHDA and CDR2 SQIVND (reference sequence). The V gene lost 3 bases and the J gene lost 0 bases, with 9 bases spanning the gap. This CDR3 comprises 14 residues. CDR3 in DNA: TGTGCCAGTAGTATTTCGGGTAACTCCTACGAGCAGTACTTC. Amino acids: CASSISGNSYEQYF. The variable domain in full, completed from reference TRBV19 and TRBJ2-7, reads DGGITQSPKYLFRKEGQNVTLSCEQNLNHDAMYWYRQDPGQGLRLIYYSQIVNDFQKGDIAEGYSVSREKKESFPLTVTSAQKNPTAFYLCASSISGNSYEQYFGPGTRLTVT.

This clone appeared a few times. The V call is TRBV19, the J call TRBJ1-1; weak D call: TRBD1 (5 bases). Germline lookup yields CDR1 LNHDA and CDR2 SQIVND (reference sequence). The CDR3 extends over 17 amino acids. The ends were cut back, 10 bases at V and 1 base at J, with 25 bases in the middle. The CDR3 nucleotides are TGTGCCACTACTATCCCCGGGGGGGGGTTTGGGAACACTGAAGCTTTCTTT. It yields the protein CATTIPGGGFGNTEAFF.

The CDR3 spells CASSLLQGSDNYGYTF. CDR3 sequence (DNA): TGTGCCAGCAGCTTACTCCAGGGGTCGGATAACTATGGCTACACCTTC. This chain links TRBV11-2 with TRBJ1-2; weak D call: TRBD1 (6 bases). Looked up from germline, CDR1 is SGHAT and CDR2 is FQNNGV. This CDR3 is built from 16 residues. V lost 2 bases to trimming and J lost 1 base, with 14 bases between them. Full variable domain (remainder filled in from reference TRBV11-2 and TRBJ1-2): EAGVAQSPRYKIIEKRQSVAFWCNPISGHATLYWYQQILGQGPKLLIQFQNNGVVDDSQLPKDRFSAERLKGVDSTLKIQPAKLEDSAVYLCASSLLQGSDNYGYTFGSGTRLTVV.

The gene calls are TRBV6-1 and TRBJ1-5, with 7 bases lining up with TRBD1. The junction had 11 bases not matched to a gene; V was cut back by 4 bases and J by 5 bases. Germline CDR1 and CDR2: MNHNS and SASEGT. This CDR3 comprises 16 residues. This CDR3 reads CASSGLNTGADQPQHF. The DNA for the CDR3 is TGTGCCAGCAGTGGCCTCAATACAGGGGCGGATCAGCCCCAGCATTTT.

The genes are TRBV7-9 and TRBJ2-7; tentative D call: TRBD1 (5 bases). Trimming took off 4 bases at V and 3 bases at J, with 13 bases between the two ends. The germline V gene encodes CDR1 SEHNR and CDR2 FQNEAQ (reference sequence). This CDR3 has 14 residues. CDR3 bases: TGTGCCAGCAGCTCCGGACAACCCTACTACGAGCAGTACTTC. It is translated as CASSSGQPYYEQYF.

This clone was picked up a small number of times. The DNA for the CDR3 is TGTGCCAGCAGTTCCAGGACTAGCGGGGATACGCAGTATTTT. Translation gives CASSSRTSGDTQYF. The chain carries TRBV27 and TRBJ2-3, with 11 bases matching TRBD2. This CDR3 has 14 amino acids. Trimming at V came to 4 bases and at J to 6 bases, leaving 3 bases not matched to a gene. Germline V gene sequence: CDR1 MNHEY, CDR2 SMNVEV (reference sequence).

This chain links TRBV29-1 with TRBJ1-5; maybe TRBD1 (6 bases). Trimming removed 4 bases from V and 5 bases from J, with 12 bases in between. CDR3 size: 13 residues. The V gene's germline CDR1 is SQVTM and CDR2 ANQGSEA. The CDR3 loop is CSVGAGVDQPQHF. The CDR3 bases are TGCAGCGTTGGCGCAGGGGTAGATCAGCCCCAGCATTTT.

This clone has a single count. This chain uses TRBV7-8 with TRBJ1-1; 7 positions match TRBD1. CDR1 SGHVS and CDR2 FQNEAQ come from the germline V gene. The V and J ends lost 4 bases and 2 bases, in that order; junction bases with no gene match: 10. The CDR3 runs 16 residues. CDR3 bases: TGTGCCAGCAGCTCCCCACCGGGACAGCTAAACACTGAAGCTTTCTTT. Protein sequence: CASSSPPGQLNTEAFF.

The chain joins TRBV29-1 to TRBJ2-1, with 8 bases matching TRBD1. The J segment lost 3 bases and the V segment lost 1 base, leaving 5 bases of the junction unmatched. CDR1 SQVTM and CDR2 ANQGSEA come from the germline V gene. CDR3 length equals 15 residues. The CDR3 region is CSVEGGQGHYNEQFF. The CDR3 DNA follows: TGCAGCGTTGAAGGTGGACAGGGACACTACAATGAGCAGTTCTTC.

The chain recombines TRBV19 with TRBJ2-7, with 10 bases that match TRBD1. Germline V gene sequence: CDR1 LNHDA, CDR2 SQIVND (reference sequence). The CDR3 is made up of 13 amino acids. V gave up 7 bases and J gave up 3 bases; unmatched junction bases: 3. The DNA for the CDR3 is TGTGCCAGTAAAGGGACAGGGGTCTACGAGCAGTACTTC. Amino acids: CASKGTGVYEQYF.

This clone was observed a single time. The V call is TRBV2, the J call TRBJ1-3; 9 bases align to TRBD1. Germline V gene sequence: CDR1 SNHLY, CDR2 FYNNEI. The CDR3 sequence is 15 residues long. The V gene end was trimmed by 4 bases and the J gene end by 3 bases; junction bases not matched to a gene: 4. CDR3: CASSGTGGNGNTIYF. CDR3 DNA sequence: TGTGCCAGCAGTGGAACAGGGGGCAATGGAAACACCATATATTTT.

The J gene is TRBJ1-2, the V gene TRBV15, with D hard to call. Per germline, CDR1 LNHNV and CDR2 YYDKDF (reference sequence). The V end lost 2 bases, the J end lost 8 bases, and 9 bases lay between the germline ends. CDR3 size: 12 residues. The CDR3 DNA is TGTGCCACCAGCAGACGTGAGTGGGGCTACACCTTC. Translated, it gives CATSRREWGYTF.

The CDR3 nucleotides are TGCGCCAGCAGCCCGGGACAGCTCTCCTACGAGCAGTACTTC. This encodes CASSPGQLSYEQYF. V gene TRBV5-1 combines with J gene TRBJ2-7; 7 bases match TRBD1. The CDR3 loop spans 14 amino acids. After removal of 4 bases from V and 0 bases from J, the junction contained 4 bases not matched to a gene. Germline CDR1 reads SGHRS; CDR2 reads YFSETQ. Drawing the rest from reference TRBV5-1 and TRBJ2-7, the complete variable domain is KAGVTQTPRYLIKTRGQQVTLSCSPISGHRSVSWYQQTPGQGLQFLFEYFSETQRNKGNFPGRFSGRQFSNSRSEMNVSTLELGDSALYLCASSPGQLSYEQYFGPGTRLTVT.

V usage is TRBV12-3 or TRBV12-4 and J usage is TRBJ1-1; tentative D call: TRBD1 (6 bases). The ends were cut back, 4 bases at V and 2 bases at J, with 8 bases in the middle. The CDR3 loop spans 13 amino acids. The CDR3 here is CASSSGGNTEAFF. The CDR3 DNA sequence: TGTGCCAGCAGTTCTGGGGGCAACACTGAAGCTTTCTTT.

The chain joins TRBV27 to TRBJ1-2, with 11 positions matching TRBD1. The germline gives CDR1 MNHEY, CDR2 SMNVEV (reference sequence). This CDR3 contains 16 residues. V dropped 8 bases and J dropped 0; count of bases not matched to a gene: 8. CDR3 bases: TGTGCCAGCGCCCCTCGGGGACAGGGGGCTAACTATGGCTACACCTTC. Translating gives CASAPRGQGANYGYTF.